The rows below give T cell receptor beta chains drawn from one sample of a study of blood T cell repertoires in COVID-19. Generated by immunoSEQ multiplex PCR, the TCRdb table keeps only in-frame clones and is missing some. The sample contains about 120,000 clones, approximately 83% of which appear only once. The sample taken for sequencing was peripheral blood. The receptors shown here come from a woman in her 70s with acute or convalescent COVID-19. Both conserved end residues are part of each CDR3. D genes are given only for firm matches. A row's size may be missing; if present it is once, few, many or a size class.

clone size | J gene | V gene | D gene | CDR3 protein | CDR3 DNA
- | TRBJ1-4 | TRBV5-6 | - | CASSLAVAGVAEKLFF | TGTGCCAGCAGCTTGGCAGTAGCTGGGGTAGCGGAAAAACTGTTTTTT
once | TRBJ2-5 | TRBV5-4 | TRBD1 | CASSFKQFAGQGSQETQYF | TGTGCCAGCAGCTTTAAACAATTCGCGGGACAGGGGTCCCAAGAGACCCAGTACTTC
- | TRBJ1-2 | TRBV23-1 | - | CASMPGRDNYGYTF | TGCGCCAGCATGCCCGGACGGGATAACTATGGCTACACCTTC
- | TRBJ2-2 | TRBV6-6 | - | CASSPTTSVTGELFF | TGTGCCAGCAGTCCCACAACCTCTGTTACCGGGGAGCTGTTTTTT
- | TRBJ1-2 | TRBV2 | - | CASSIQGYGYTF | TGTGCCAGCAGTATACAGGGCTATGGCTACACCTTC
- | TRBJ1-2 | TRBV7-2 | - | CASSLPIAVRDYGYTF | TGTGCCAGCAGCCTACCCATAGCAGTCCGGGACTATGGCTACACCTTC
- | TRBJ1-5 | TRBV19 | - | CASIPPGAGGSNQPQHF | TGTGCCAGTATTCCCCCCGGGGCCGGGGGTAGCAATCAGCCCCAGCATTTT
- | TRBJ1-5 | TRBV11-2 | - | CASSLGGEQPQHF | TGTGCCAGCAGCTTAGGGGGGGAACAGCCCCAGCATTTT
- | TRBJ1-6 | TRBV12-3/TRBV12-4 | - | CASRRGSSQALHF | TGTGCCAGCAGGCGGGGGTCGAGCCAGGCCCTCCACTTT
- | TRBJ1-5 | TRBV7-9 | - | CASSPQGAGDQPQHF | TGTGCCAGCAGCCCACAAGGGGCAGGAGATCAGCCCCAGCATTTT
- | TRBJ1-3 | TRBV5-8 | TRBD1 | CASSLEGAYSGNTIYF | TGTGCCAGCAGCTTGGAGGGGGCTTACTCTGGAAACACCATATATTTT
- | TRBJ2-5 | TRBV5-4 | TRBD2 | CASSPGGGETQYF | TGTGCCAGCAGCCCGGGGGGGGGCGAGACCCAGTACTTC
- | TRBJ1-5 | TRBV18 | TRBD1 | CASSPTGGRGQPQHF | TGTGCCAGCTCACCGACAGGGGGTAGGGGTCAGCCCCAGCATTTT
- | TRBJ2-1 | TRBV7-2 | - | CASSLDGNEQFF | TGTGCCAGCAGCTTAGACGGGAATGAGCAGTTCTTC
- | TRBJ1-1 | TRBV18 | - | CASSPMNTEAFF | TGTGCCAGCTCACCCATGAACACTGAAGCTTTCTTT
- | TRBJ1-2 | TRBV5-1 | - | CASSLASRTATNYGYTF | TGCGCCAGCAGCTTGGCCTCAAGGACAGCAACTAACTATGGCTACACCTTC
- | TRBJ2-1 | TRBV3-1/TRBV3-2 | TRBD1 | CASSPGQGDNEQFF | TGTGCCAGCAGCCCCGGACAGGGGGACAATGAGCAGTTCTTC
- | TRBJ1-4 | TRBV5-1 | - | CASSLTASTNEKLFF | TGCGCCAGCAGCCTAACAGCCTCAACTAATGAAAAACTGTTTTTT
- | TRBJ1-2 | TRBV6-5 | - | CASSSRSYGYTF | TGTGCCAGCAGTTCCCGGTCGTATGGCTACACCTTC
- | TRBJ2-2 | TRBV9 | TRBD2 | CASSVVPSGDTNTGELFF | TGTGCCAGCAGCGTAGTTCCTAGCGGGGATACTAACACCGGGGAGCTGTTTTTT
- | TRBJ1-2 | TRBV11-3 | TRBD1 | CASSPGTGSYGYTF | TGTGCCAGCAGCCCCGGGACAGGGAGTTATGGCTACACCTTC
- | TRBJ2-1 | TRBV6-1 | - | CASSEWGGAYNEQFF | TGTGCCAGCAGTGAATGGGGGGGCGCATACAATGAGCAGTTCTTC
- | TRBJ1-5 | TRBV2 | - | CASRKQGQPQHF | TGTGCCAGCAGAAAGCAGGGTCAGCCCCAGCATTTT
once | TRBJ1-2 | TRBV29-1 | - | CSTASNRDYGYTF | TGCAGCACCGCAAGTAACAGAGACTATGGCTACACCTTC
few | TRBJ1-1 | TRBV19 | - | CASRNRGTGKEGTEAFF | TGTGCCAGTAGGAATAGGGGGACGGGGAAAGAGGGCACTGAAGCTTTCTTT
- | TRBJ2-2 | TRBV5-1 | TRBD2 | CASSLAVASGTNTGELFF | TGCGCCAGCAGCTTGGCCGTCGCTAGCGGGACGAACACCGGGGAGCTGTTTTTT
- | TRBJ1-4 | TRBV6-5 | TRBD1 | CASSYSRDRLNEKLFF | TGTGCCAGCAGTTACTCAAGGGACAGACTCAATGAAAAACTGTTTTTT
- | TRBJ1-1 | TRBV11-3 | - | CASSSRSGEGTEAFF | TGTGCCAGCAGCTCGAGATCAGGGGAAGGTACTGAAGCTTTCTTT
- | TRBJ1-1 | TRBV2 | - | CASSVGDNLYTEAFF | TGTGCCAGCAGTGTGGGTGACAACTTATACACTGAAGCTTTCTTT
- | TRBJ1-1 | TRBV7-9 | - | CASRRDTEAFF | TGTGCCAGCAGAAGAGACACTGAAGCTTTCTTT
- | TRBJ1-1 | TRBV3-1/TRBV3-2 | TRBD1 | CASSQATGMNTEAFF | TGTGCCAGCAGCCAAGCGACAGGGATGAACACTGAAGCTTTCTTT
- | TRBJ1-2 | TRBV11-3 | - | CASTHSGGDYGYTF | TGTGCCAGCACCCACTCGGGGGGAGACTATGGCTACACCTTC
- | TRBJ2-2 | TRBV5-8 | - | CASSSYSTNTGELFF | TGTGCCAGCAGCTCTTACTCGACGAACACCGGGGAGCTGTTTTTT
- | TRBJ1-1 | TRBV4-3 | TRBD1 | CASSPSLGQKYQGTEAFF | TGCGCCAGCAGCCCTAGCTTGGGACAGAAATATCAAGGCACTGAAGCTTTCTTT
- | TRBJ2-3 | TRBV2 | - | CASLERVSTDTQYF | TGTGCCAGCCTAGAGCGCGTTAGCACAGATACGCAGTATTTT
- | TRBJ2-1 | TRBV11-3 | TRBD1 | CASRTGIQGNEQFF | TGTGCCAGCAGGACAGGGATCCAGGGCAATGAGCAGTTCTTC
- | TRBJ2-7 | TRBV12-1 | - | CASSFQDSSYEQYF | TGTGCCAGCAGCTTTCAGGACAGCTCCTACGAGCAGTACTTC
- | TRBJ2-1 | TRBV7-9 | - | CASSFPGQSSYNEQFF | TGTGCCAGCAGCTTCCCCGGACAGAGCTCCTACAATGAGCAGTTCTTC
- | TRBJ1-3 | TRBV9 | TRBD1 | CASSEYRDRAGNTIYF | TGTGCCAGCAGCGAATACCGGGACAGGGCTGGAAACACCATATATTTT
few | TRBJ2-1 | TRBV2 | TRBD2 | CASSGLAGAYNEQFF | TGTGCCAGCAGTGGGTTAGCGGGGGCTTACAATGAGCAGTTCTTC
- | TRBJ1-2 | TRBV6-5 | - | CASREAWRGPYGYTF | TGTGCCAGCAGGGAGGCTTGGCGGGGGCCCTATGGCTACACCTTC
few | TRBJ1-4 | TRBV6-5 | TRBD1 | CASSEGQSMGEKLFF | TGTGCCAGCAGCGAGGGACAGTCGATGGGGGAAAAACTGTTTTTT
- | TRBJ2-5 | TRBV5-4 | TRBD2 | CASSPGLAGRETQYF | TGTGCCAGCAGCCCCGGACTAGCGGGGAGGGAGACCCAGTACTTC
- | TRBJ2-7 | TRBV5-6 | - | CASSPENRDILYF | TGTGCCAGCAGCCCCGAAAACCGGGACATTCTGTACTTC
- | TRBJ1-6 | TRBV7-9 | - | CASSLRMGQGGSPLHF | TGTGCCAGCAGCTTAAGGATGGGGCAGGGCGGTTCACCCCTCCACTTT
- | TRBJ1-2 | TRBV3-1/TRBV3-2 | - | CASSQETGRLYYGYTF | TGTGCCAGCAGCCAAGAAACAGGGCGGCTCTACTATGGCTACACCTTC
- | TRBJ2-1 | TRBV5-6 | - | CASTPSVSYNEQFF | TGTGCCAGCACCCCTAGCGTCTCCTACAATGAGCAGTTCTTC
- | TRBJ1-2 | TRBV27 | - | CASSPQTANYGYTF | TGTGCCAGCAGTCCTCAGACAGCTAACTATGGCTACACCTTC
- | TRBJ1-6 | TRBV18 | - | CASSQGTGGNSPLHF | TGTGCCAGCTCCCAAGGAACAGGCGGTAATTCACCCCTCCACTTT
- | TRBJ2-2 | TRBV4-3 | TRBD1 | CASSRNLPGGGWTGELFF | TGCGCCAGCAGCCGAAACCTCCCAGGGGGCGGTTGGACCGGGGAGCTGTTTTTT
- | TRBJ1-1 | TRBV6-5 | - | CASSSPGASNTEAFF | TGTGCCAGCAGTTCCCCAGGGGCTTCGAACACTGAAGCTTTCTTT
- | TRBJ1-4 | TRBV6-4 | TRBD1 | CASSDGPGQHEKLFF | TGTGCCAGCAGTGACGGGCCGGGACAGCATGAAAAACTGTTTTTT
- | TRBJ1-2 | TRBV24-1 | - | CATSDAGESANYGYTF | TGTGCCACCAGTGATGCCGGGGAATCCGCTAACTATGGCTACACCTTC
- | TRBJ2-7 | TRBV6-2/TRBV6-3 | - | CASSYWRGLYEQYF | TGTGCCAGCAGTTACTGGAGGGGGCTGTACGAGCAGTACTTC
few | TRBJ2-3 | TRBV9 | TRBD2 | CASSVSGGGAPDTQYF | TGTGCCAGCAGCGTATCTGGCGGGGGGGCCCCCGATACGCAGTATTTT